Following are 22 T cell receptor beta chains from one sample sequenced in a study of cytomegalovirus exposure and HLA in healthy donors. PCR was performed using 60 Vbeta and 13 Jbeta primers. This table comes from immunoSEQ multiplex PCR, and its TCRdb copy is limited to in-frame clones, with some not included. The sample has 180,000 or so clones, 70% to 90% seen once. Sequences were obtained from PBMCs. The receptors were gathered from a man between 18 and 35 years old in good health and CMV-seropositive.

This sequence joins TRBV9 and TRBJ1-2; TRBD1 agrees at 7 bases. Germline V lookup: CDR1 SGDLS, CDR2 YYNGEE. J was trimmed by 7 bases and V by 0 bases; bases with no gene match: 6. The CDR3 covers 14 residues. CDR3 region: CASSVGSQGTGYTF. The CDR3 DNA is TGTGCCAGCAGCGTAGGGTCACAGGGGACTGGCTACACCTTC.

This clone was detected only once. J is TRBJ2-3 and V is TRBV4-2; 9 nucleotides match TRBD2. Germline values: CDR1 LGHNA, CDR2 YNFKEQ. The CDR3 length is 17 residues. J gave up 2 bases and V 3 bases, and 9 bases lay outside the gene matches. The DNA of the CDR3 is TGTGCCAGCAGCCAGAAAAAAAGCGGGGGGTTCACAGATACGCAGTATTTT. This sequence encodes CASSQKKSGGFTDTQYF.

The rearrangement links TRBV11-3 to TRBJ2-1; a possible D gene is TRBD1 (5 bases). Germline V gives CDR1 SGHNT, CDR2 YENEEA. This CDR3 is built from 14 residues. Trimming cost V 1 base and J 3 bases, with 7 bases left between them. For the CDR3, the DNA is TGTGCCAGCAGCTTAGGGGGCTACTACAATGAGCAGTTCTTC. Amino acids: CASSLGGYYNEQFF.

The chain carries TRBV7-9 and TRBJ1-2; no firm D call. Trimming stripped 4 bases from V and 7 bases from J, with 7 bases between. Germline V gene data show CDR1 as SEHNR and CDR2 as FQNEAQ (reference sequence). The CDR3 length is 11 residues. CDR3 bases: TGTGCCAGCAGCTCCCCGGTTGGCTACACCTTC. It yields the protein CASSSPVGYTF. Combining the CDR3 with reference TRBV7-9 and TRBJ1-2 gives the whole variable domain DTGVSQNPRHKITKRGQNVTFRCDPISEHNRLYWYRQTLGQGPEFLTYFQNEAQLEKSRLLSDRFSAERPKGSFSTLEIQRTEQGDSAMYLCASSSPVGYTFGSGTRLTVV.

The CDR3 DNA reads as TGTGCCACCAGCAGTCACCCTAGCGGATCCTACAATGAGCAGTTCTTC. Its protein product is CATSSHPSGSYNEQFF. The chain links TRBV15 to TRBJ2-1; 7 nucleotides line up with TRBD2. Trimming took 3 bases from V and 1 from J; bases not matched to a gene: 6. The germline gives CDR1 LNHNV, CDR2 YYDKDF (reference sequence). This CDR3 is 16 amino acids long.

V gene TRBV7-9 combines with J gene TRBJ2-3; D is possibly TRBD2 (7 bases). V was shortened by 0 bases and J by 4 bases, with 11 bases between the two germline ends. This CDR3 spans 15 amino acids. CDR1 is SEHNR and CDR2 is FQNEAQ in the germline V gene (reference sequence). The CDR3 coding sequence is TGTGCCAGCAGCTTAGCGGGGGGGCCATCAGATACGCAGTATTTT. Its translation: CASSLAGGPSDTQYF.

This sequence joins TRBV5-1 and TRBJ2-7; 12 bases agree with TRBD2. The CDR3 has 16 residues. Trimming at V came to 0 bases and at J to 2 bases, leaving 3 bases not matched to a gene. Germline V gene lookup returns CDR1 SGHRS and CDR2 YFSETQ. This CDR3 reads CASSLGPSGGAYEQYF. DNA of the CDR3: TGCGCCAGCAGCTTGGGTCCTAGCGGGGGGGCCTACGAGCAGTACTTC. The complete variable domain, with remaining parts taken from reference TRBV5-1 and TRBJ2-7, reads KAGVTQTPRYLIKTRGQQVTLSCSPISGHRSVSWYQQTPGQGLQFLFEYFSETQRNKGNFPGRFSGRQFSNSRSEMNVSTLELGDSALYLCASSLGPSGGAYEQYFGPGTRLTVT.

The table lists this clone with a count of one. V is TRBV14 and J is TRBJ2-1; D remains ambiguous. V lost 3 bases, J lost 8 bases, and 23 bases lay in between. The germline V gene encodes CDR1 SGHDN and CDR2 FVKESK. The CDR3 has 17 residues. CDR3 sequence (DNA): TGTGCCAGCAGCCAGCGTTTCGGGTCTAACCAAGCCCATGAGCAGTTCTTC. This codes for CASSQRFGSNQAHEQFF. The whole variable domain, remainder taken from reference TRBV14 and TRBJ2-1, is EAGVTQFPSHSVIEKGQTVTLRCDPISGHDNLYWYRRVMGKEIKFLLHFVKESKQDESGMPNNRFLAERTGGTYSTLKVQPAELEDSGVYFCASSQRFGSNQAHEQFFGPGTRLTVL.

V and J are TRBV6-1 and TRBJ2-1; TRBD2 is a possible D gene (7 bases). The CDR3 is 14 amino acids. CDR1 MNHNS and CDR2 SASEGT come from the germline V gene. Trimming left V 2 bases short and J 12 bases short, with 17 bases between. The CDR3 loop is CASSELSGGPGQFF. The DNA for the CDR3 is TGTGCCAGCAGTGAATTGTCGGGGGGCCCTGGGCAGTTCTTC.

The genes are TRBV18 and TRBJ2-1, with D tentatively TRBD1 (6 bases). V was trimmed by 6 bases and J by 5 bases, leaving 11 bases between them. Germline CDR1 reads KGHSH; CDR2 reads LQKENI. The CDR3 runs 13 residues. The CDR3 reads CASSVQGNNEQFF. The CDR3 nucleotides are TGTGCCAGCTCTGTACAGGGCAACAATGAGCAGTTCTTC.

The chain is built from TRBV15 and TRBJ2-7, with 9 bases that match TRBD1. V dropped 5 bases and J dropped 3; count of bases not matched to a gene: 5. CDR1 and CDR2 (germline): LNHNV, YYDKDF (reference sequence). The CDR3 consists of 14 residues. In DNA form, the CDR3 reads TGTGCCACCAGCTTCGGGACAGGGATCTACGAGCAGTACTTC. Amino acids: CATSFGTGIYEQYF.

This sequence joins TRBV4-3 and TRBJ2-1; 13 bases are shared with TRBD2. Trimming at V came to 0 bases and at J to 8 bases, leaving 7 bases not matched to a gene. Germline CDR1 and CDR2: LGHNA and YSLEER. There are 17 residues in the CDR3. In DNA, the CDR3 is TGCGCCAGCAGCCAAGATATACTAGCGGGGGGGATCTATGAGCAGTTCTTC. The encoded protein is CASSQDILAGGIYEQFF.

The V gene is TRBV19, the J gene TRBJ2-2; D ambiguous. The CDR3 loop spans 14 amino acids. Trimming stripped 5 bases from V and 4 bases from J, with 11 bases between. Germline loops: CDR1 LNHDA, CDR2 SQIVND (reference sequence). CDR3 region: CASSLSSLTGELFF. CDR3 nucleotides: TGTGCCAGTAGTCTTTCTTCCCTCACCGGGGAGCTGTTTTTT.

The V call is TRBV6-5, the J call TRBJ1-2; TRBD1 is a possible D gene (6 bases). The CDR3 has 16 amino acids. The V and J ends lost 0 bases and 2 bases respectively, with 13 bases between them. Per germline, CDR1 MNHEY and CDR2 SVGAGI. This CDR3 is CASSYSSQGGNYGYTF. The CDR3 coding sequence is TGTGCCAGCAGTTACTCCTCACAGGGAGGGAACTATGGCTACACCTTC.

The J gene is TRBJ1-2, the V gene TRBV21-1; the table's D call TRBD1 went unverified against the DNA. TRBV21-1 is noted as a pseudogene. The CDR3 has 17 amino acids. The CDR3 is CASSCPRAGISNYGYTF. CDR3 nucleotides: TGTGCCAGCAGCTGTCCCAGGGCAGGAATTTCTAACTATGGCTACACCTTC.

J is TRBJ2-3 and V is TRBV14, with D possibly TRBD2 on 6 matching bases. CDR3 length: 17 amino acids. Germline-derived CDR1 and CDR2 are SGHDN and FVKESK. Trimming removed 2 bases from V and 1 base from J, with 16 bases in between. The CDR3 sequence is CASSQPRLVLGTDTQYF. DNA for the CDR3: TGTGCCAGCAGCCAACCCAGACTAGTTCTCGGCACAGATACGCAGTATTTT.

Comments on this clone: Other DNA variants within this sample encode the same CDR3. The genes are TRBV5-4 and TRBJ1-3, with 7 bases fitting TRBD1. Germline CDR1 SGHNT, CDR2 YYREEE (reference sequence). This CDR3 comprises 19 residues. Trimming removed 0 bases from V and 0 bases from J; junction bases left unmatched: 12. The DNA for the CDR3 is TGTGCCAGCAGCTTGGAAGGGGGCAGAAGTTTGATCTCTGGAAACACCATATATTTT. Its translation: CASSLEGGRSLISGNTIYF.

This clone appeared once. The V gene is TRBV10-2, the J gene TRBJ2-1; weak D call: TRBD2 (5 bases). Germline V CDR1 and CDR2: WSHSY, SAAADI. The length of the CDR3 is 15 residues. V shed 7 bases and J shed 0 bases, with 13 bases lying between them. CDR3 DNA sequence: TGCGCCAGCACGCGCGGGCTAAGCTCCTACAATGAGCAGTTCTTC. Its protein is CASTRGLSSYNEQFF.

The chain joins TRBV10-3 to TRBJ2-1; 12 positions match TRBD1. J gave up 7 bases and V 8 bases, and 6 bases lay outside the gene matches. CDR1 ENHRY and CDR2 SYGVKD come from the germline V gene. The CDR3 has 14 residues. CDR3 DNA sequence: TGTGCCATCGAAGGGACAGGGGGCTTGAATGAGCAGTTCTTC. As protein: CAIEGTGGLNEQFF.

A note on this clone: Additional DNA sequences in this sample encode the identical CDR3. The gene calls are TRBV18 and TRBJ1-2; D possibly corresponds to TRBD1 (5 bases). Germline lookup yields CDR1 KGHSH and CDR2 LQKENI. Trimming removed 6 bases at V and 5 bases at J, with 10 bases between. The CDR3 consists of 12 residues. The CDR3 region has the DNA TGTGCCAGCTCCCTCGGGGGTTATGGCTACACCTTC. It translates to CASSLGGYGYTF.

The genes are TRBV10-3 and TRBJ1-2, with D possibly matching TRBD1 (6 bases). In germline, CDR1 is ENHRY, CDR2 SYGVKD. The length of the CDR3 is 11 residues. V lost 10 bases to trimming and J lost 6 bases, with 12 bases between them. The CDR3 sequence is CATQGRDGYTF. CDR3 bases: TGTGCCACCCAGGGGAGGGATGGCTACACCTTC.

The V and J genes are TRBV4-2 and TRBJ1-4, with 9 positions matching TRBD1. The CDR3 has 14 amino acids. V shed 7 bases and J 7 bases; nucleotides not matched to a gene: 7. Germline V gene lookup returns CDR1 LGHNA and CDR2 YNFKEQ. CDR3 nucleotides: TGTGCCAGCACTTCCGGGACAGGGTCTGAAAAACTGTTTTTT. Encoded protein: CASTSGTGSEKLFF.